These T cell receptor beta chains were read from a single sample in a study of T-cell reconstitution after alpha-beta-depleted transplantation in children. One entry per CDR3 protein results from TCRdb running MiXCR on the PCR reads. The repertoire holds under 300,000 distinct CDR3 sequences, with around 8.9% as singletons. The material sequenced was PBMCs from the stem cell graft donor, taken from the stem cell graft. These receptors came from a human donor who donated a stem cell graft to a child with SCID. Both conserved end residues are part of each CDR3. The D gene is left open where the match is weak. Size is stated for part of the rows, as once, few or many counts, or as a class when the clone is expanded.

cdr3_length j_call v_call clone_size d_call cdr3_aa cdr3_nt
14 TRBJ1-2 TRBV27 many . CASSFGVGGYGYTF TGTGCCAGCAGTTTCGGCGTCGGGGGCTATGGCTACACCTTC
15 TRBJ1-5 TRBV20-1 many . CSARRGWGLNQPQHF TGCAGTGCTAGGCGGGGGTGGGGCTTAAATCAGCCCCAGCATTTT
12 TRBJ2-2 TRBV20-1 many TRBD2 CSAGGGTGELFF TGCAGTGCTGGGGGGGGCACCGGGGAGCTGTTTTTT
13 TRBJ1-1 TRBV20-1 many TRBD1 CSAREATGGRAFF TGCAGTGCTAGAGAAGCGACAGGGGGACGAGCTTTCTTT
14 TRBJ1-6 TRBV7-9 many . CASSLATYNSPLHF TGTGCCAGCAGCTTAGCCACTTATAATTCACCCCTCCACTTT
16 TRBJ2-1 TRBV14 . . CASSQDLGSFYNEQFF TGTGCCAGCAGCCAAGATTTGGGCAGTTTCTACAATGAGCAGTTCTTC
14 TRBJ1-1 TRBV19 many . CATISGGLNTEAFF TGTGCCACCATTTCCGGGGGGCTGAACACTGAAGCTTTCTTT
13 TRBJ2-3 TRBV5-1 many . CASSLLSTDTQYF TGTGCCAGCAGTTTACTTAGCACAGATACGCAGTATTTT
15 TRBJ2-1 TRBV5-1 . TRBD1 CASSLVPGGADEQFF TGCGCCAGCAGCTTGGTGCCAGGGGGCGCGGATGAGCAGTTCTTC
15 TRBJ2-7 TRBV20-1 many TRBD2 CSASGLAGRPYEQYF TGCAGTGCTAGTGGACTAGCGGGGCGACCCTACGAGCAGTACTTC
11 TRBJ2-3 TRBV20-1 many . CSARSRDTQYF TGCAGTGCTCGTAGCCGAGATACGCAGTATTTT
16 TRBJ1-5 TRBV6-1 many TRBD1 CASTNGGTADNQPQHF TGTGCCAGCACCAATGGAGGGACAGCCGATAATCAGCCCCAGCATTTT
12 TRBJ2-1 TRBV18 many TRBD2 CASSSGGNEQFF TGTGCCAGCTCATCCGGGGGGAATGAGCAGTTCTTC
14 TRBJ1-5 TRBV18 many . CASSLTGMGQPQHF TGTGCCAGCTCACTAACAGGGATGGGTCAGCCCCAGCATTTT
15 TRBJ2-1 TRBV5-1 many TRBD1 CASRRDRGDYNEQFF TGCGCCAGCAGACGGGACAGGGGGGACTACAATGAGCAGTTCTTC
13 TRBJ2-1 TRBV7-3 . TRBD1 CASSLAGQGKQFF TGTGCCAGCAGCTTAGCGGGACAGGGAAAGCAGTTCTTC
15 TRBJ2-3 TRBV7-2 few . CASSQQGTGTDTQYF TGTGCCAGCAGCCAGCAGGGTACCGGCACAGATACGCAGTATTTT
14 TRBJ1-2 TRBV4-2 many . CASSQDKNSYGYTF TGTGCCAGCAGCCAAGATAAGAACAGCTATGGCTACACCTTC
15 TRBJ1-4 TRBV20-1 . TRBD1 CSARRGGTGVEKLFF TGCAGTGCTAGAAGAGGCGGGACAGGAGTGGAAAAACTGTTTTTT
12 TRBJ2-5 TRBV7-8 many . CASSEGVETQYF TGTGCCAGCAGCGAAGGGGTGGAGACCCAGTACTTC
15 TRBJ2-5 TRBV12-3/TRBV12-4 many . CASSLAGGPQETQYF TGTGCCAGCAGTTTAGCGGGGGGGCCGCAAGAGACCCAGTACTTC
13 TRBJ2-5 TRBV20-1 many TRBD2 CSAGLAGRETQYF TGCAGTGCTGGACTAGCGGGGAGGGAGACCCAGTACTTC
16 TRBJ1-1 TRBV5-1 many . CASSLGPQGTNTEAFF TGCGCCAGCAGCTTGGGCCCCCAGGGGACGAACACTGAAGCTTTCTTT
15 TRBJ2-2 TRBV7-8 many TRBD1 CASSLAETGLGELFF TGTGCCAGCAGCTTAGCCGAGACAGGGCTGGGGGAGCTGTTTTTT
15 TRBJ2-3 TRBV19 many . CASSMGTGFTDTQYF TGTGCCAGTAGTATGGGGACTGGATTCACAGATACGCAGTATTTT
15 TRBJ1-2 TRBV7-9 many . CASSLVGGTYYGYTF TGTGCCAGCAGCTTAGTTGGAGGGACGTACTATGGCTACACCTTC
16 TRBJ1-4 TRBV5-1 few . CASSPQGVSTNEKLFF TGCGCCAGCAGCCCACAGGGAGTTTCAACTAATGAAAAACTGTTTTTT
14 TRBJ2-4 TRBV5-1 . . CASSFGIAKNIQYF TGCGCCAGCAGCTTCGGGATAGCCAAAAACATTCAGTACTTC